This T cell receptor (beta chain) was profiled in a study of Ad26.COV2.S vaccination and SARS-CoV-2 variants. Findings and limits, study-wide: Total T cell responses may have been underestimated by the TCR breadth and depth analyses.

The treatment was: some 20 received Ad26.COV2.S at low or high dose, single or two shots; about 5 received placebo; per-sample allocation not given. Collection of the samples took place on day 63 after the first injection of vaccine or placebo. Measured with immunoSEQ multiplex PCR; TCRdb has only the in-frame clones, and not every one. The sample contains a few hundred thousand clones, around 87% of which appear only once. Comments on this clone: Its target is not known.

The CDR3 length is 16 residues. Germline assignment: CDR1 GTSNPN and CDR2 SVGIG (reference sequence). V lost 2 bases to trimming and J lost 0 bases, with 14 bases between them. Sequencing used peripheral blood, obtained in a trial of Ad26.COV2.S vaccine versus placebo. The chain carries TRBV30 and TRBJ1-3, with D possibly matching TRBD1 (6 bases). This TCR derives from a person aged 18-65 years who received the Ad26.COV2.S COVID-19 vaccine or a placebo. CDR3: CAWSSGQLLSGNTIYF. The DNA of the CDR3 is TGTGCCTGGAGTTCCGGACAGCTCCTCTCTGGAAACACCATATATTTT.